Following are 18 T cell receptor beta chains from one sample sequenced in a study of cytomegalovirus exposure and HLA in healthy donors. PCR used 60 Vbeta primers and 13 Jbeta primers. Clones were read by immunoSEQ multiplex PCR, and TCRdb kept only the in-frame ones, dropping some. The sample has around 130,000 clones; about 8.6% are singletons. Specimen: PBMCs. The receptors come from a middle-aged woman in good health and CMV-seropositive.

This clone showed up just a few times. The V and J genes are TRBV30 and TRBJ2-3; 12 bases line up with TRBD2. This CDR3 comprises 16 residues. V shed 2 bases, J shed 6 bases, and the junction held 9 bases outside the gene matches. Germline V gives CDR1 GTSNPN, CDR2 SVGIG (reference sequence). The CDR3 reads CAWSPRLAGGADTQYF. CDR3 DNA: TGTGCCTGGAGTCCCCGGCTAGCGGGGGGGGCGGATACGCAGTATTTT.

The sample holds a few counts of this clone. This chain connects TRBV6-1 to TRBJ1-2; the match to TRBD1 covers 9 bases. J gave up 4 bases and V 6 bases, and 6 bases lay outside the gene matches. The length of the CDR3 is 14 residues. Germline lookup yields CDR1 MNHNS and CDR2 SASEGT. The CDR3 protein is CASRLQGAIYGYTF. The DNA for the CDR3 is TGTGCCAGCAGGCTACAGGGGGCGATCTATGGCTACACCTTC.

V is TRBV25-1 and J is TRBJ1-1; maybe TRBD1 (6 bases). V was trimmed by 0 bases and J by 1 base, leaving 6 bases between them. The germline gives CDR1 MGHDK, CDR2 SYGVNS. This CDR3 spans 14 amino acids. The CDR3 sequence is CASSEYRGNTEAFF. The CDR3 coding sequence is TGTGCCAGCAGTGAATACAGGGGGAACACTGAAGCTTTCTTT.

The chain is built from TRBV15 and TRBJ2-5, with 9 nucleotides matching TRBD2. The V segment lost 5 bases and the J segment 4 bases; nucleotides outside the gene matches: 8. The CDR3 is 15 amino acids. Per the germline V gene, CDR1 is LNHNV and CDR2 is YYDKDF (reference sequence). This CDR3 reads CATSGGGAGRETQYF. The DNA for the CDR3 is TGTGCCACCAGCGGCGGGGGGGCCGGGCGAGAGACCCAGTACTTC.

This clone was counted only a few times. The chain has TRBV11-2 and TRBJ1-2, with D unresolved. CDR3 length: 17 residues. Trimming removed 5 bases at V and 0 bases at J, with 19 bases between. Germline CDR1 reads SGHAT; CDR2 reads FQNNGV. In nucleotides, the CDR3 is TGTGCCAGCAGCCCTTTTTTCAAAGATAGAACTAACTATGGCTACACCTTC. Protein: CASSPFFKDRTNYGYTF.

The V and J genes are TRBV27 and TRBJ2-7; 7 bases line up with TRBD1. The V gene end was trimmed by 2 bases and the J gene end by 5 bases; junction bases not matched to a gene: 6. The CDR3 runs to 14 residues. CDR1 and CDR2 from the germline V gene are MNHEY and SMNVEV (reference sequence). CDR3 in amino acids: CASSLKGARHEQYV. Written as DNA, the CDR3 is TGTGCCAGCAGTTTAAAGGGGGCGCGCCACGAGCAGTACGTC.

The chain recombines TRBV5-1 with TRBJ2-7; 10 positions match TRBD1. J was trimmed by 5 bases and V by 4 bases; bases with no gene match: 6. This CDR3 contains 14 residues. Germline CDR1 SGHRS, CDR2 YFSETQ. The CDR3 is CASSRDRGADEQYF. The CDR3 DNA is TGCGCCAGCAGCCGGGACAGGGGTGCAGACGAGCAGTACTTC. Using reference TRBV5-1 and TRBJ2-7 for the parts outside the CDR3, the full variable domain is KAGVTQTPRYLIKTRGQQVTLSCSPISGHRSVSWYQQTPGQGLQFLFEYFSETQRNKGNFPGRFSGRQFSNSRSEMNVSTLELGDSALYLCASSRDRGADEQYFGPGTRLTVT.

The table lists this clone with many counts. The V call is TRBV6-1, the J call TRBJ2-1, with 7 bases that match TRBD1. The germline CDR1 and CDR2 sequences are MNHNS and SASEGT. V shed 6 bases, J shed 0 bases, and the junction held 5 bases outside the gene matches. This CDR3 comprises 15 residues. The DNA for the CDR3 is TGTGCCAGCAGGTCCGGGACAGTCTCCTACAATGAGCAGTTCTTC. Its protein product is CASRSGTVSYNEQFF.

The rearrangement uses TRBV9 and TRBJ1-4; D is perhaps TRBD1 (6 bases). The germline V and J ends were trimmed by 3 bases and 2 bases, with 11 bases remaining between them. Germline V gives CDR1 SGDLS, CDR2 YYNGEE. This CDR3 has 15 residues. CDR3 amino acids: CASSGPGGTNEKLFF. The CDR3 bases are TGTGCCAGCAGCGGCCCGGGGGGCACTAATGAAAAACTGTTTTTT.

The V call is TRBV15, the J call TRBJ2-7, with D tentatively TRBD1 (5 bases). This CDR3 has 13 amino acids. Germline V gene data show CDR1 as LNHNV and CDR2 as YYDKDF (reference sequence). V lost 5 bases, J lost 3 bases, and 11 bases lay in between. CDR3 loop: CATSWTRDYEQYF. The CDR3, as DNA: TGTGCCACCAGCTGGACAAGGGACTACGAGCAGTACTTC.

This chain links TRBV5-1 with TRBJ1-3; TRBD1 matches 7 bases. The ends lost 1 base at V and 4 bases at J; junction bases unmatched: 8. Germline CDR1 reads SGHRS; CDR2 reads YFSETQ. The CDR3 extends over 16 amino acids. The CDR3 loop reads CASSLRSTGRGNTIYF. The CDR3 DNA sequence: TGCGCCAGCAGCTTGAGATCGACAGGGCGCGGAAACACCATATATTTT.

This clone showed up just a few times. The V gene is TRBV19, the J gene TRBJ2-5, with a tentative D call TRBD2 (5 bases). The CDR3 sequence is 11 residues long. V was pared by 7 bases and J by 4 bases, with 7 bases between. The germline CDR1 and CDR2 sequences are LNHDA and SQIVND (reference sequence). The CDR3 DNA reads TGTGCCAGTAAAGGAGGAGAGACCCAGTACTTC. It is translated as CASKGGETQYF.

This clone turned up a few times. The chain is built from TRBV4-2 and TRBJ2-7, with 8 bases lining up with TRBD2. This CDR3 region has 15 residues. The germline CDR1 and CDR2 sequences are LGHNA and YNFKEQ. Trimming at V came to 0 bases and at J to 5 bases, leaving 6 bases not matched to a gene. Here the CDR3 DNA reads TGTGCCAGCAGCCAAGAAGTCAGCGGGGGCAACGAGCAGTACTTC. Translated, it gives CASSQEVSGGNEQYF.

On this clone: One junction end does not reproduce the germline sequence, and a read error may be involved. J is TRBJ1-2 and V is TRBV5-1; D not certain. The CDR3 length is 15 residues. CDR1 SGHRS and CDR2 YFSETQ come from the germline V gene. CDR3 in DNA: TGCGCCAGCGGGTCTAACCCGACCCTGGACTATGGCTACCCCTTC. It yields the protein CASGSNPTLDYGYPF.

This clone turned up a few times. The DNA for the CDR3 is TGTGCCAGCAGTTTAGGGACAGGGAGTTTCTACGAGCAGTACTTC. This sequence encodes CASSLGTGSFYEQYF. V gene TRBV5-5 combines with J gene TRBJ2-7; the match to TRBD1 covers 9 bases. The junction had 9 bases not matched to a gene; V was cut back by 5 bases and J by 3 bases. Germline V lookup: CDR1 SGHKS, CDR2 YYEKEE (reference sequence). The CDR3 contains 15 residues.

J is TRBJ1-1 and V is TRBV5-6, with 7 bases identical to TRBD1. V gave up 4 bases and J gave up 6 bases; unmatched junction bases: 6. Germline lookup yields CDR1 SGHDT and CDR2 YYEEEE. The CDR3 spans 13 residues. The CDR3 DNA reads TGTGCCAGCAGCGGAACAGGGGTCTCTGAAGCTTTCTTT. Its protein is CASSGTGVSEAFF.

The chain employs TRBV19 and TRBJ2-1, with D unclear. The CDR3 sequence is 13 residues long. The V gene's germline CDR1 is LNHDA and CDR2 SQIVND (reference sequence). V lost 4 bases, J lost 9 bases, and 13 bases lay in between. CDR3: CASSTPRRGEQFF. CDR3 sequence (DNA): TGTGCCAGTAGTACCCCCCGACGAGGTGAGCAGTTCTTC.

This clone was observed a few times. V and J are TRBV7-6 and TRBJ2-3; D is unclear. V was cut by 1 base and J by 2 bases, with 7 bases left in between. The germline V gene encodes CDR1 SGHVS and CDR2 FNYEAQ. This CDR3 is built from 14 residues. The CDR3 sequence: CASSLGRLTDTQYF. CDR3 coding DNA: TGTGCCAGCAGCTTAGGTAGACTCACAGATACGCAGTATTTT.